A selection of T cell receptor beta chains follows, all from one sample in a study of shared clonotypes between healthy human individuals. Assay: immunoSEQ multiplex PCR; the TCRdb copy retains only in-frame clones and omits some. The sample yields roughly 1.4 million clones, approximately 98.5% seen once. Source material: naive CD4+ T cells sorted from blood. All receptors derive from a young man in good health. The CDR3 runs from the conserved cysteine through the conserved F or W. Each record gives: J gene, clone size, D gene, V gene, CDR3 DNA, CDR3 protein. D genes are given only for firm matches. Part of the rows lack a size; the others show once, few, many or a class for expanded clones.

TRBJ2-1,NA,TRBD2,TRBV18,TGTGCCAGCTCACCGATTGTAACTAGCGGGAGCTGGCACAATGAGCAGTTCTTC,CASSPIVTSGSWHNEQFF
TRBJ1-1,NA,NA,TRBV19,TGTGCCAGTAGTTTTCTAGGGGAGACTGAAGCTTTCTTT,CASSFLGETEAFF
TRBJ2-1,NA,NA,TRBV28,TGTGCCGGAGGAACCTACAATGAGCAGTTCTTC,CAGGTYNEQFF
TRBJ2-2,NA,TRBD2,TRBV6-6,TGTGCCAGCAGTCAGCGGGGGACGGGCGGGGAGCTGTTTTTT,CASSQRGTGGELFF
TRBJ2-4,NA,NA,TRBV18,TGTGCCAGCTCACAGGGTGCGGACATTCAGTACTTC,CASSQGADIQYF
TRBJ2-1,NA,NA,TRBV9,TGTGCCAGCAGCGTGGCGTGGGGTAATGAGCAGTTCTTC,CASSVAWGNEQFF
TRBJ2-7,once,TRBD2,TRBV11-2,TGTGCCAGCAGCTTTAGCGGGAGCGGCGCCATTCCCTACGAGCAGTACTTC,CASSFSGSGAIPYEQYF
TRBJ2-2,NA,TRBD2,TRBV27,TGTGCCAGCAGTTTATTCTCGGGGGCTAGCGGGAGCGGCGGGGAGCTGTTTTTT,CASSLFSGASGSGGELFF
TRBJ2-5,NA,NA,TRBV5-4,TGTGCCAGCAGCTTGTACCAGGGAGAGACCCAGTACTTC,CASSLYQGETQYF
TRBJ2-2,NA,TRBD2,TRBV5-4,TGTGCCAGCAGCCAGGGACTAGCGGGAGCTCTAACCGGGGAGCTGTTTTTT,CASSQGLAGALTGELFF
TRBJ2-7,NA,TRBD1,TRBV7-9,TGTGCCAGCAGCCTCCGACAGGGCAAACCTTACGAGCAGTACTTC,CASSLRQGKPYEQYF
TRBJ1-3,NA,NA,TRBV18,TGTGCCAGCTCACACGGACGTCCCAACGGAAACACCATATATTTT,CASSHGRPNGNTIYF
TRBJ1-5,once,NA,TRBV6-1,TGTGCCAGCGTTACAGGGTTCTATAGCAATCAGCCCCAGCATTTT,CASVTGFYSNQPQHF
TRBJ2-1,once,TRBD2,TRBV5-1,TGCGCCAGCAGCCAGCGGGAATACAATGAGCAGTTCTTC,CASSQREYNEQFF
TRBJ1-2,NA,NA,TRBV6-5,TGTGCCAGCAGTTTCGGACAGCATGGCTACACCTTC,CASSFGQHGYTF
TRBJ1-2,NA,NA,TRBV27,TGTGCCAGCAGTTTATTAGGAGGGGGAAGGGCTAACTATGGCTACACCTTC,CASSLLGGGRANYGYTF
TRBJ2-5,NA,TRBD2,TRBV10-3,TGTGCCATCAGTCGAATGGGACTAGCGGGAGGGGAGACCCAGTACTTC,CAISRMGLAGGETQYF
TRBJ2-5,NA,TRBD2,TRBV30,TGTGCCTGGGGACGGACTAGCGGAATCCAAGAGACCCAGTACTTC,CAWGRTSGIQETQYF
TRBJ1-1,NA,NA,TRBV7-2,TGTGCCAGCAGCCGTGTCAGGGGTACGGACACTGAAGCTTTCTTT,CASSRVRGTDTEAFF
TRBJ2-3,NA,NA,TRBV5-4,TGTGCCAGCAGCTTGAGGGGAACAGATACGCAGTATTTT,CASSLRGTDTQYF
TRBJ2-1,NA,NA,TRBV9,TGTGCCAGCAACCCTCAGGGCCGAAATGAGCAGTTCTTC,CASNPQGRNEQFF
TRBJ1-5,NA,NA,TRBV12-2,TGTGCAAGTCGCTTAGCACCACAGGGCGGGGAAAATCAGCCCCAGCATTTT,CASRLAPQGGENQPQHF
TRBJ2-1,NA,TRBD2,TRBV13,TGTGCCAGCTACAAGAGGGGACTAGCGGACTACAATGAGCAGTTCTTC,CASYKRGLADYNEQFF
TRBJ2-7,NA,NA,TRBV5-4,TGTGCCAGCAGCTTGGTTGGTCCCTCCTACGAGCAGTACTTC,CASSLVGPSYEQYF
TRBJ1-3,NA,NA,TRBV25-1,TGTGCCAGCAGTGGGGCAGGGATGGGAAACACCATATATTTT,CASSGAGMGNTIYF
TRBJ2-2,NA,NA,TRBV6-5,TGTGCCAGCAGTGTAATGGACGCCGGGGAGCTGTTTTTT,CASSVMDAGELFF
TRBJ1-5,NA,TRBD1,TRBV6-5,TGTGCCAGCAGTTCTACGCGGACAGGGTTGATTCAGCCCCAGCATTTT,CASSSTRTGLIQPQHF
TRBJ2-1,NA,TRBD2,TRBV19,TGTGCCAGTAGTCTGTCGACTAGCGGGAGGCGGAATGAGCAGTTCTTC,CASSLSTSGRRNEQFF
TRBJ2-7,once,NA,TRBV2,TGTGCCAGTGGGAACGGCGAACTGAACTCCTACGAGCAGTACTTC,CASGNGELNSYEQYF
TRBJ2-1,NA,TRBD2,TRBV18,TGTGCCAGCTCTCGGACTAGCGGCCGAGAGCAGTTCTTC,CASSRTSGREQFF
TRBJ2-7,NA,NA,TRBV27,TGTGCCAGCAGTTTGCGGACTTCCTCCTACGAGCAGTACTTC,CASSLRTSSYEQYF
TRBJ2-5,NA,TRBD2,TRBV11-2,TGTGCCAGCAGCTTAGGAGCTAGCGGGAGGGAAGAGACCCAGTACTTC,CASSLGASGREETQYF
TRBJ2-7,NA,TRBD1,TRBV7-2,TGTGCCAGCAGCTCACTCCGGGACAGCTACGAGCAGTACTTC,CASSSLRDSYEQYF
TRBJ1-2,NA,TRBD1,TRBV2,TGTGTCACGAACGCCGGCAGGGGGCGAAATGGCTACACCTTC,CVTNAGRGRNGYTF
TRBJ2-7,once,NA,TRBV5-5,TGTGCCAGCAGCTTAGTGAGCAGAGGGTTCTCCTACGAGCAGTACTTC,CASSLVSRGFSYEQYF
TRBJ2-2,once,TRBD2,TRBV2,TGTGCCAGCAGTGCGGTAGCGGGAGTCGGCGGGGAGCTGTTTTTT,CASSAVAGVGGELFF
TRBJ2-7,NA,NA,TRBV18,TGTGCCAGCTCACCCACGACTGGGGACTACGAGCAGTACTTC,CASSPTTGDYEQYF
TRBJ2-2,NA,TRBD2,TRBV5-6,TGTGCCAGCAGTAGAATAGCGGGAGGCGGCACCGGGGAGCTGTTTTTT,CASSRIAGGGTGELFF
TRBJ2-7,NA,TRBD1,TRBV4-1,TGCGCCAGCAGCCATGGCCGGGACAGCTTCTCCTACGAGCAGTACTTC,CASSHGRDSFSYEQYF
TRBJ2-7,NA,TRBD1,TRBV5-1,TGCGCCAGCACCCGACAGGGGGCGACGTCCTACGAGCAGTACTTC,CASTRQGATSYEQYF
TRBJ2-7,NA,NA,TRBV11-3,TGTGCCAGCAGCTTAAGGCAGGGATCCTACGAGCAGTACTTC,CASSLRQGSYEQYF
TRBJ2-1,NA,NA,TRBV7-7,TGTGCTAGCAGCTTAGGTCCCCCCAATGAGCAGTTCTTC,CASSLGPPNEQFF
TRBJ2-1,NA,NA,TRBV5-1,TGCGCCAGCAGCTTGTCCGGCGGGCACTCCTACAATGAGCAGTTCTTC,CASSLSGGHSYNEQFF
TRBJ1-2,NA,NA,TRBV2,TGTGCCAGCAGTAAGGACGGTCCCTATGGCTACACCTTC,CASSKDGPYGYTF
TRBJ2-1,NA,NA,TRBV18,TGTGCCAGCTCACCACGAACAGGATCGGACAATGAGCAGTTCTTC,CASSPRTGSDNEQFF
TRBJ2-5,NA,TRBD2,TRBV14,TGTGCCAGCAGCCCCCCAGGACTAGCGGGGCAAGAGACCCAGTACTTC,CASSPPGLAGQETQYF
TRBJ2-7,once,NA,TRBV10-2,TGCGCCAGCAGCCAGGGGCCTTTAAACCCCTACGAGCAGTACTTC,CASSQGPLNPYEQYF
TRBJ1-5,NA,NA,TRBV27,TGTGCCAGCAGTTTGGTTCTCAATCAGCCCCAGCATTTT,CASSLVLNQPQHF
TRBJ2-3,NA,NA,TRBV7-6,TGTGCCAGCAGCTTAGGGGCTGGAGCGGTCGGAGATACGCAGTATTTT,CASSLGAGAVGDTQYF
TRBJ2-5,NA,TRBD2,TRBV30,TGTGCCTGGAGTACCGGGACTAGCGGGAACCAAGAGACCCAGTACTTC,CAWSTGTSGNQETQYF
TRBJ1-2,NA,NA,TRBV5-1,TGCGCCAGCAGCTCGGTTGCAGACTATGGCTACACCTTC,CASSSVADYGYTF
TRBJ1-2,NA,NA,TRBV14,TGTGCCAGCAGCCAAGATCCACAGCATGGCTACACCTTC,CASSQDPQHGYTF
TRBJ1-2,NA,NA,TRBV7-8,TGTGCCAGCAGCGGAGCCGGTGGGAGTAACTATGGCTACACCTTC,CASSGAGGSNYGYTF
TRBJ1-1,NA,NA,TRBV5-6,TGTGCCAGCAGCTTAGGGCCTGAAGCTTTCTTT,CASSLGPEAFF
TRBJ2-1,NA,NA,TRBV4-1,TGCGCCAGCAGCCGCACTAGCTCCTACAATGAGCAGTTCTTC,CASSRTSSYNEQFF